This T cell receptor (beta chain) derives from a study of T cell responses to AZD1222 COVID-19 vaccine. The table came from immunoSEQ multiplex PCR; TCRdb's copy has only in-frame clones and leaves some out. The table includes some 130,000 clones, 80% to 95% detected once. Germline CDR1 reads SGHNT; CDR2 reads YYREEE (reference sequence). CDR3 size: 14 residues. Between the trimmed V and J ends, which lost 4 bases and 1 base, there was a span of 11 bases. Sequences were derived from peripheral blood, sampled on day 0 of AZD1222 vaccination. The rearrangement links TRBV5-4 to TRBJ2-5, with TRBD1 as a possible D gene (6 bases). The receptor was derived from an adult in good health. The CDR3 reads CASSPRTVQETQYF. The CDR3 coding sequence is TGTGCCAGCAGCCCGCGGACAGTCCAAGAGACCCAGTACTTC.